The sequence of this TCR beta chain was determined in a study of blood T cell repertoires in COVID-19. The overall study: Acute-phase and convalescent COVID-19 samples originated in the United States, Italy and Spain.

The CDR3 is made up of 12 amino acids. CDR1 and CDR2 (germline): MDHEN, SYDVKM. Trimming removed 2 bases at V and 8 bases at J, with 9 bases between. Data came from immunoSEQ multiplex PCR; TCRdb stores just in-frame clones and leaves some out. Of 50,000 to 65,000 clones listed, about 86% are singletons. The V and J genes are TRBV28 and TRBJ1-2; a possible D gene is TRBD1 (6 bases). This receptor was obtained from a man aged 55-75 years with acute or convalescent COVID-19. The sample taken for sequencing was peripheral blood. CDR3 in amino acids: CASSLQGKGYTF. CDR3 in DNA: TGTGCCAGCAGTTTACAGGGGAAAGGCTACACCTTC.